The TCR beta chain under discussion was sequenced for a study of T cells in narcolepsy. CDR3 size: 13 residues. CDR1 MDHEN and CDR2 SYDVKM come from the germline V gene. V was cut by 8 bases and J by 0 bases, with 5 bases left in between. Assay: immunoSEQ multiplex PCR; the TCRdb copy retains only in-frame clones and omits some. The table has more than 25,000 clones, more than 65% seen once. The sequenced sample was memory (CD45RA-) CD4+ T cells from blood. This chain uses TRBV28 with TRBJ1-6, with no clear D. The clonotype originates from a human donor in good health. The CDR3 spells CASFSSYNSPLHF. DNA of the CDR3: TGTGCCAGCTTTAGCTCCTATAATTCACCCCTCCACTTT.